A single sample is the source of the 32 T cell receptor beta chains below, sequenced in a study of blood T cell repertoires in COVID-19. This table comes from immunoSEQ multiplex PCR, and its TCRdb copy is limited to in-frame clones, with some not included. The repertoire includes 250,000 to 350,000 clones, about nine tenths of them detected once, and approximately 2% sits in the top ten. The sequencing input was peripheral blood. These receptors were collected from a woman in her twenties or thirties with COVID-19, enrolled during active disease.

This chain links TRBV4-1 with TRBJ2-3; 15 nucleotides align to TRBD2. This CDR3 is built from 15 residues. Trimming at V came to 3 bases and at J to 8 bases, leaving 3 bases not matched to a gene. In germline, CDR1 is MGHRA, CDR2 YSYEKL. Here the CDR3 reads CASSHGLAGGLTQYF. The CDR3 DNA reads TGCGCCAGCAGCCACGGACTAGCGGGAGGGCTTACGCAGTATTTT.

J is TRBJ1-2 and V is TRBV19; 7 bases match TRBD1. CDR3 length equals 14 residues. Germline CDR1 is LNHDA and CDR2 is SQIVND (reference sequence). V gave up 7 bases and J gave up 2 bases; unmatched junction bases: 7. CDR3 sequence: CASTAGGKNYGYTF. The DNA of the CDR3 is TGTGCCAGTACCGCAGGGGGGAAAAACTATGGCTACACCTTC.

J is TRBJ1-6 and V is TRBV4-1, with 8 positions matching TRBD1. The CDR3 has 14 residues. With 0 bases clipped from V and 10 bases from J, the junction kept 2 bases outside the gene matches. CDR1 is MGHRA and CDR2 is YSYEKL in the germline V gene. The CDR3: CASSQEQGGSPLHF. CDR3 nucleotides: TGCGCCAGCAGCCAAGAACAGGGGGGATCACCCCTCCACTTT.

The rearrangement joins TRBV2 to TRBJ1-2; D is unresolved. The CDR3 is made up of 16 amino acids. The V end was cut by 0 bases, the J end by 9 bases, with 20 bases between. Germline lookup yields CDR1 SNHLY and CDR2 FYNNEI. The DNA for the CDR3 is TGTGCCAGCAGTGAAGCGCCTCCAGACGGCCCGGGAAGCTACACCTTC. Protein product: CASSEAPPDGPGSYTF.

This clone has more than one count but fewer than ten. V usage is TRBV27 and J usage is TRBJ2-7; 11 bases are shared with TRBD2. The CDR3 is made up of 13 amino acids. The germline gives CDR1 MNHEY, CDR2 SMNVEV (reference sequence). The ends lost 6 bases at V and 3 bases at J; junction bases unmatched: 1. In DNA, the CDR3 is TGTGCCAGCAGAACTAGCGGGAGCTACGAGCAGTACTTC. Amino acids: CASRTSGSYEQYF.

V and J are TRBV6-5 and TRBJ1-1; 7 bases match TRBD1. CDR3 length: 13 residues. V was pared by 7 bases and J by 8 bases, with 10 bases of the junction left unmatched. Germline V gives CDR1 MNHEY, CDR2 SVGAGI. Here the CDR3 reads CASTLLGQREAFF. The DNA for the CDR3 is TGTGCCAGCACACTCCTGGGACAGAGAGAAGCTTTCTTT.

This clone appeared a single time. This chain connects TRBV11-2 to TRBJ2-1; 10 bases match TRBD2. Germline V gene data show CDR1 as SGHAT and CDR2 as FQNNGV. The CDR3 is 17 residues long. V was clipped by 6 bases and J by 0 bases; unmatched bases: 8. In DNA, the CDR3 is TGTGCCAGCAGTCCTCGTAGCGGGAGGAGCTCCTACAATGAGCAGTTCTTC. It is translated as CASSPRSGRSSYNEQFF.

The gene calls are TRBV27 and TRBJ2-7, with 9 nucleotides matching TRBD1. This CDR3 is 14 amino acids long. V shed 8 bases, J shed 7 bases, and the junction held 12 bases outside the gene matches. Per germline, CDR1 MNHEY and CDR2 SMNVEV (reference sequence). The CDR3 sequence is CASSLGTGIHEQYF. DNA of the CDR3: TGTGCCAGCTCCTTGGGGACAGGGATTCATGAGCAGTACTTC.

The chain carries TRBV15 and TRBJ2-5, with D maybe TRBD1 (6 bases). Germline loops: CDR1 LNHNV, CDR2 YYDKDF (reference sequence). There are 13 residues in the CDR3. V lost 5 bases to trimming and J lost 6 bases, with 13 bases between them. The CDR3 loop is CATSQGQPQTQYF. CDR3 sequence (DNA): TGTGCCACCAGCCAGGGGCAGCCCCAGACCCAGTACTTC.

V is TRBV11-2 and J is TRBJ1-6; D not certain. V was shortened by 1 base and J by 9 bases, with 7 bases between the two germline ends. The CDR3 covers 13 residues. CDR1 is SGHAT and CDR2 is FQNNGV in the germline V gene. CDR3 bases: TGTGCCAGCAGCTTAGTGGCTTCTTCACCCCTCCACTTT. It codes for CASSLVASSPLHF.

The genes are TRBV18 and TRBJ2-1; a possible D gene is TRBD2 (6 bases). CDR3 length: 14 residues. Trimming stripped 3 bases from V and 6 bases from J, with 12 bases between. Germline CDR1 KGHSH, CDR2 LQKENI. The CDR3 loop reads CASSPPGTRNEQFF. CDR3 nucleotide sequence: TGTGCCAGCTCACCCCCCGGGACTCGCAATGAGCAGTTCTTC.

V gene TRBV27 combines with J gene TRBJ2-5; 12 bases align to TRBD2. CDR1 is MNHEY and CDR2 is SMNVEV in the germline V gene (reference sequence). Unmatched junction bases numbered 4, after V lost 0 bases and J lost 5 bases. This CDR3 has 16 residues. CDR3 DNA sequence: TGTGCCAGCAGTTTATCGACTAGCGGGAGATTTGAGACCCAGTACTTC. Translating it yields CASSLSTSGRFETQYF.

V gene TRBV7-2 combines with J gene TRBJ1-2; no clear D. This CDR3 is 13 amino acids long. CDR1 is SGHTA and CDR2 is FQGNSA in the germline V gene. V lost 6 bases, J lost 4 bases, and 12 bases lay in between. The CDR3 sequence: CASSPPGPYGYTF. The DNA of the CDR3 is TGTGCCAGCAGTCCACCTGGGCCCTATGGCTACACCTTC.

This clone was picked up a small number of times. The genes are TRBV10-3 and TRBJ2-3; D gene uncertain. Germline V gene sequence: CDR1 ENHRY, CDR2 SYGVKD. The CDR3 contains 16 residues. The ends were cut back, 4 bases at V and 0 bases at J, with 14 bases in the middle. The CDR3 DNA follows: TGTGCCATCAGTGGACCCCCGCGACTGAGCACAGATACGCAGTATTTT. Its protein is CAISGPPRLSTDTQYF.

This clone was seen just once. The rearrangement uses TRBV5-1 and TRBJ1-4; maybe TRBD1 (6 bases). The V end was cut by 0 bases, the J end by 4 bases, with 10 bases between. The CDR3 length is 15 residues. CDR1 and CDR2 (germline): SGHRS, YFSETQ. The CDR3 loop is CASSLGQANNEKLFF. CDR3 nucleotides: TGCGCCAGCAGCTTGGGACAGGCGAATAATGAAAAACTGTTTTTT.

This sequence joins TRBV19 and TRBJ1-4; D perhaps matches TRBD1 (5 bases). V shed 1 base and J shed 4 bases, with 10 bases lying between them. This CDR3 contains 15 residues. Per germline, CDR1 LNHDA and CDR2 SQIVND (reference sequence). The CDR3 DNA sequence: TGTGCCAGTAGTATAGGACAGAGCAGTAATGAAAAACTGTTTTTT. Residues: CASSIGQSSNEKLFF.

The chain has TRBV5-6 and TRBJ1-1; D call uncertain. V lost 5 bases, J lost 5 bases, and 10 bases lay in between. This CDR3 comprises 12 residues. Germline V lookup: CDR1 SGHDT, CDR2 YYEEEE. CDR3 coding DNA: TGTGCCAGCAGGTTAAGAGGGACTGAAGCTTTCTTT. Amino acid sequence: CASRLRGTEAFF.

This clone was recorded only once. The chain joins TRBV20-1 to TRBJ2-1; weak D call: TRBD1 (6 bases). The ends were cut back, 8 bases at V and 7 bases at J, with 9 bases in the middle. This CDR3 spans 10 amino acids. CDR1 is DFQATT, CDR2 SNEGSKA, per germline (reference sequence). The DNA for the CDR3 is TGCAGTCCTCAGGGGAATGAGCAGTTCTTC. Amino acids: CSPQGNEQFF.

CDR3 in amino acids: CAWSALRQGSSPLHF. Here the CDR3 DNA reads TGTGCCTGGAGTGCCCTTCGCCAAGGGAGCTCACCCCTCCACTTT. The rearrangement uses TRBV30 and TRBJ1-6; D uncertain. CDR1 GTSNPN and CDR2 SVGIG come from the germline V gene (reference sequence). V was trimmed by 1 base and J by 10 bases, leaving 17 bases between them. The CDR3 loop spans 15 amino acids.

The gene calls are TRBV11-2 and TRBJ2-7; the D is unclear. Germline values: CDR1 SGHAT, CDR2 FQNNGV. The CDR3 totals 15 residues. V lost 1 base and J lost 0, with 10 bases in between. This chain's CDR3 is CASSLGLGSSYEQYF. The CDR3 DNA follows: TGTGCCAGCAGCTTAGGACTGGGTAGCTCCTACGAGCAGTACTTC. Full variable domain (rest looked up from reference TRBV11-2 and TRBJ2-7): EAGVAQSPRYKIIEKRQSVAFWCNPISGHATLYWYQQILGQGPKLLIQFQNNGVVDDSQLPKDRFSAERLKGVDSTLKIQPAKLEDSAVYLCASSLGLGSSYEQYFGPGTRLTVT.

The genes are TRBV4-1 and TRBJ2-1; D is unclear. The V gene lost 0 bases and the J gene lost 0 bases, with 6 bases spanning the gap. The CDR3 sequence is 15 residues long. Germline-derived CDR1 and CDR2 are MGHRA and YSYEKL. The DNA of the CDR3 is TGCGCCAGCAGCCAAGATCTAAGCTCCTACAATGAGCAGTTCTTC. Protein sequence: CASSQDLSSYNEQFF.

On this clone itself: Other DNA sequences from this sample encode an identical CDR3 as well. The CDR3 nucleotides are TGTGCCAGCAGTCTCGCGGTGACCTACGAGCAGTACTTC. It is translated as CASSLAVTYEQYF. The chain recombines TRBV27 with TRBJ2-7; the D is unclear. The germline V and J ends were trimmed by 5 bases and 2 bases, with 10 bases remaining between them. The germline CDR1 and CDR2 sequences are MNHEY and SMNVEV (reference sequence). The CDR3 loop spans 13 amino acids.

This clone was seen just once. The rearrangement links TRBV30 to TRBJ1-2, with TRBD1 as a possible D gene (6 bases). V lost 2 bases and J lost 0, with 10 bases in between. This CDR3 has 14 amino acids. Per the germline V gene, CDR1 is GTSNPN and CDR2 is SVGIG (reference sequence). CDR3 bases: TGTGCCTGGAGTCAACAGGGACCTAACTATGGCTACACCTTC. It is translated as CAWSQQGPNYGYTF.

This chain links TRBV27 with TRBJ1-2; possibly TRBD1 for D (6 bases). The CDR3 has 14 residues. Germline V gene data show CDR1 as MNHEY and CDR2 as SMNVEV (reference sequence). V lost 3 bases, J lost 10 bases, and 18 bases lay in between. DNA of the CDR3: TGTGCCAGCAGTTTCCTACAGGGCGCCTCCGTCTACACCTTC. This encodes CASSFLQGASVYTF.

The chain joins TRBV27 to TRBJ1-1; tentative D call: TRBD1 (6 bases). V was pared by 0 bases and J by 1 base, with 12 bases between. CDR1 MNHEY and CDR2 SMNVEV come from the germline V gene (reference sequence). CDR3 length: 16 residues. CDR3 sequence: CASSLSVTGWNTEAFF. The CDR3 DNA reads TGTGCCAGCAGTTTATCAGTTACAGGGTGGAACACTGAAGCTTTCTTT.

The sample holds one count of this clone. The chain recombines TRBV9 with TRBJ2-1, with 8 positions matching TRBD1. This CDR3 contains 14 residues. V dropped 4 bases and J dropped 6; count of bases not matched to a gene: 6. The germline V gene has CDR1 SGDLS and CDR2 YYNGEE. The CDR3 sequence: CASSSKDRVNEQFF. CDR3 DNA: TGTGCCAGCAGCTCGAAGGACAGGGTCAATGAGCAGTTCTTC.

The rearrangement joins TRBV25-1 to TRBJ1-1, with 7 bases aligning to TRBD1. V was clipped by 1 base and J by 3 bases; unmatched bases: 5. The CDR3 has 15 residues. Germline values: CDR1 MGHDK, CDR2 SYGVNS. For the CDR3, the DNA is TGTGCCAGCAGTGAATCCCAACAGGGGTACACTGAAGCTTTCTTT. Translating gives CASSESQQGYTEAFF.

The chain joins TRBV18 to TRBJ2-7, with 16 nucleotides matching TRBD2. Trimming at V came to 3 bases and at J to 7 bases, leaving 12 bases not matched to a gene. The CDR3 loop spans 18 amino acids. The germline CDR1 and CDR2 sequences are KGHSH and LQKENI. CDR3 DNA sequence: TGTGCCAGCTCACCTTCCGGGACTAGCGGGAGGGCCATGGGGGAGCAGTACTTC. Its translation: CASSPSGTSGRAMGEQYF.

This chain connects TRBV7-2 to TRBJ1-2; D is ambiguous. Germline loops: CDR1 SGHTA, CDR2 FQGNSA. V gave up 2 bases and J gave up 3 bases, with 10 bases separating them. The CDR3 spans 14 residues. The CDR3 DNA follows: TGTGCCAGCAGCTTAAGAGGGCAGTACTATGGCTACACCTTC. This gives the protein CASSLRGQYYGYTF.

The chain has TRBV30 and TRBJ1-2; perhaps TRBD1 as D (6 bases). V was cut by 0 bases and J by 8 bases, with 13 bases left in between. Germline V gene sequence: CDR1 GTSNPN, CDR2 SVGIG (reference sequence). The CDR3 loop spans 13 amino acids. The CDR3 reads CAWSVQGSLGYTF. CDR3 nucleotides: TGTGCCTGGAGTGTACAGGGATCTTTGGGCTACACCTTC.

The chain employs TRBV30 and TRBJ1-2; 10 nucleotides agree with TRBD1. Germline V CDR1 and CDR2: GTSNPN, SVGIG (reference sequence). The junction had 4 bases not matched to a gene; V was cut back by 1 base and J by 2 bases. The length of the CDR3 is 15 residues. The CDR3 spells CAWSDRDRGNYGYTF. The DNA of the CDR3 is TGTGCCTGGAGTGACCGGGACAGGGGAAACTATGGCTACACCTTC.

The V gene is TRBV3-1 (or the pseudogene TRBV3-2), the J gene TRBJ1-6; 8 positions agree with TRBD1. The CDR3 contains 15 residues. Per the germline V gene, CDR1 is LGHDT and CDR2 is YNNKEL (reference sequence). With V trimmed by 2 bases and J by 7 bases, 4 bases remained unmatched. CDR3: CASSQSDRGNSPLHF. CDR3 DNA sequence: TGTGCCAGCAGCCAATCAGACAGGGGCAATTCACCCCTCCACTTT.